This T cell receptor (beta chain) was retrieved from a study of blood T cells in healthy people across ages. V was clipped by 6 bases and J by 3 bases, with 21 bases between them. CDR3 length equals 15 residues. CDR1 and CDR2 (germline): DFQATT, SNEGSKA (reference sequence). A sample-barcoded 5' primer and a J-beta primer mix were used in a second PCR of about 7 to 12 cycles. MiXCR was run by TCRdb on the 5' RACE reads, yielding one entry per CDR3 protein. The data contain 750,000 to 950,000 distinct CDR3 sequences, about a quarter of them singletons. The same data also contributed to another study, on T cells of mothers and their children.

The sequencing sample was made of blood. This TCR was sampled from a boy aged 10-17 years in good health. This rearrangement joins TRBV20-1 to TRBJ2-7, with D unclear. The CDR3: CSAKGSGQSIYEQYF. CDR3 in DNA: TGCAGTGCCAAGGGTAGTGGGCAGAGTATCTACGAGCAGTACTTC.